This TCR beta chain was documented in a study of beta chain features in type 1 diabetes. The CDR3 has 14 residues. Between the trimmed V and J ends, which lost 5 bases and 1 base, there was a span of 11 bases. Germline CDR1 reads LNHDA; CDR2 reads SQIVND (reference sequence). Study-level results: In the patient group, naive, central memory and Treg TCRB repertoires seemed more alike than in the healthy donor group. Among patients with Type 1 diabetes, TCRB CDR3s were moderately but significantly shorter in every one of the four CD4+ subsets.

Expressed TCRB transcripts were sequenced after all isolated RNA was converted to cDNA. Read counts averaged around 4 million for samples of naive, central memory and regulatory T cells. Repertoires were generated with immunoSEQ multiplex PCR, while TCRdb's copy carries only in-frame clones and drops some. The table records almost 350,000 clones, approximately 9.7% of them present only once. This clone occurred a few times. Antigen: not known. The TCR originated in a man aged 25 to 40 with type 1 diabetes. The gene calls are TRBV19 and TRBJ1-1, with D hard to call. Source material: central memory CD4+ T cells from blood. CDR3 DNA sequence: TGTGCCAGTAGTCCCGCCGTCGCGAACACTGAAGCTTTCTTT. This translates into CASSPAVANTEAFF.